These 26 T cell receptor beta chains share one sample of origin, sequenced in a study of shared clonotypes between healthy human individuals. Using immunoSEQ multiplex PCR, the repertoire was profiled, and TCRdb retains in-frame clones only, with some absent. The table includes a few hundred thousand clones, over 70% detected once. The sample comprised memory CD4+ T cells sorted from blood. Subset in this sample: CD45RA-negative fraction. All receptors come from a man under 40 in good health.

CDR3 amino acids: CASSLRDYHTGELFF. CDR3 sequence (DNA): TGTGCCAGCAGCCTGAGAGACTACCACACCGGGGAGCTGTTTTTT. The rearrangement joins TRBV5-5 to TRBJ2-2; D is perhaps TRBD2 (5 bases). Trimming shortened V by 4 bases and J by 3 bases, and 13 bases separated the two germline ends. CDR1 and CDR2 (germline): SGHKS, YYEKEE (reference sequence). The CDR3 is 15 residues long. Complete variable domain (other parts from reference TRBV5-5 and TRBJ2-2): DAGVTQSPTHLIKTRGQQVTLRCSPISGHKSVSWYQQVLGQGPQFIFQYYEKEERGRGNFPDRFSARQFPNYSSELNVNALLLGDSALYLCASSLRDYHTGELFFGEGSRLTVL.

This clone was found once. V usage is TRBV5-6 and J usage is TRBJ2-4, with no clear D. This CDR3 contains 14 residues. Trimming cost V 4 bases and J 1 base, with 9 bases left between them. Germline-derived CDR1 and CDR2 are SGHDT and YYEEEE. CDR3 region: CASSIGGAKNIQYF. CDR3 sequence (DNA): TGTGCCAGCAGCATCGGTGGGGCCAAAAACATTCAGTACTTC.

This rearrangement joins TRBV2 to TRBJ1-5; 7 bases map to TRBD1. Losses at the gene ends were 6 bases for V and 7 bases for J; bases not matched to a gene: 9. This CDR3 is 14 amino acids long. Germline V gives CDR1 SNHLY, CDR2 FYNNEI. The CDR3 spells CASSKYRDRQPQHF. For the CDR3, the DNA is TGTGCCAGCAGCAAATACCGGGACAGACAGCCCCAGCATTTT.

Of note for this clone: A clone one base away is much larger, so this may be a read error. The chain uses TRBV5-1 and TRBJ2-6; D uncertain. In germline, CDR1 is SGHRS, CDR2 YFSETQ. V was trimmed by 3 bases and J by 0 bases, leaving 4 bases between them. This CDR3 region has 14 residues. The CDR3 coding sequence is TGCGCCAGCAGCTCGTCCTCTGGGGCCAACGTCCTGACTTTC. Translation: CASSSSSGANVLTF.

Regarding this clone: Other DNA sequences of this sample code for an identical CDR3. The chain has TRBV5-1 and TRBJ2-5; D remains ambiguous. Trimming took off 0 bases at V and 2 bases at J, with 5 bases between the two ends. CDR1 and CDR2 from the germline V gene are SGHRS and YFSETQ. This CDR3 comprises 13 residues. The CDR3 protein is CASSLGVQETQYF. DNA for the CDR3: TGCGCCAGCAGCTTGGGGGTACAAGAGACCCAGTACTTC.

This clone was recorded a few times. This rearrangement joins TRBV25-1 to TRBJ2-5; 7 bases align to TRBD1. The CDR3 has 16 amino acids. V shed 5 bases, J shed 1 base, and the junction held 10 bases outside the gene matches. Germline-derived CDR1 and CDR2 are MGHDK and SYGVNS. Here the CDR3 DNA reads TGTGCCAGCAGTCAAAGCTGGGACAGAATCCAAGAGACCCAGTACTTC. Its protein product is CASSQSWDRIQETQYF.

The chain combines TRBV9 with TRBJ2-2, with TRBD2 as a possible D gene (5 bases). The length of the CDR3 is 15 residues. Germline CDR1 SGDLS, CDR2 YYNGEE. Deletions cut 4 bases from V and 2 bases from J, with 12 bases between. DNA of the CDR3: TGTGCCAGCAGCATAGCCGGGAAAAACACCGGGGAGCTGTTTTTT. This sequence encodes CASSIAGKNTGELFF.

This clone was seen a few times. The chain links TRBV28 to TRBJ1-5; no definite D call. The V gene lost 10 bases and the J gene lost 7 bases, with 23 bases spanning the gap. The CDR3 runs to 15 residues. Germline V gene sequence: CDR1 MDHEN, CDR2 SYDVKM. The CDR3 is CATEPAGGLGQPQHF. The CDR3 nucleotides read TGTGCCACCGAACCGGCCGGAGGGCTAGGGCAGCCCCAGCATTTT.

In this sample, this clone turned up many times. The rearrangement joins TRBV19 to TRBJ2-4; D unresolved. CDR1 and CDR2 (germline): LNHDA, SQIVND (reference sequence). Trimming shortened V by 3 bases and J by 5 bases, and 14 bases separated the two germline ends. The CDR3 consists of 15 residues. The CDR3 reads CASSMVQGSENIQYF. The CDR3 coding sequence is TGTGCCAGTAGTATGGTCCAAGGTTCGGAAAACATTCAGTACTTC.

CDR3 sequence: CASSRQGDNEQFF. The DNA of the CDR3 is TGTGCCAGCAGCCGACAGGGGGACAATGAGCAGTTCTTC. This sequence joins TRBV5-4 and TRBJ2-1, with 9 bases identical to TRBD1. Germline lookup yields CDR1 SGHNT and CDR2 YYREEE (reference sequence). This CDR3 is built from 13 residues. With V trimmed by 4 bases and J by 5 bases, 1 base remained unmatched. The full variable domain, its missing parts supplied by reference TRBV5-4 and TRBJ2-1, is ETGVTQSPTHLIKTRGQQVTLRCSSQSGHNTVSWYQQALGQGPQFIFQYYREEENGRGNFPPRFSGLQFPNYSSELNVNALELDDSALYLCASSRQGDNEQFFGPGTRLTVL.

The gene calls are TRBV18 and TRBJ2-1, with D hard to call. The CDR3 contains 14 residues. Germline CDR1 reads KGHSH; CDR2 reads LQKENI. V lost 6 bases and J 6 bases, leaving 15 bases between the germline ends. The CDR3 DNA sequence: TGTGCCAGCTCCGAACTGATTAGCTCCAATGAGCAGTTCTTC. It is translated as CASSELISSNEQFF.

The chain joins TRBV29-1 to TRBJ1-1; tentative D call: TRBD1 (6 bases). Germline lookup yields CDR1 SQVTM and CDR2 ANQGSEA. The CDR3 contains 14 residues. V was shortened by 4 bases and J by 1 base, with 13 bases between the two germline ends. DNA of the CDR3: TGCAGCGTTGCGGGGGAGGACAGGAACACTGAAGCTTTCTTT. Translating it yields CSVAGEDRNTEAFF.

In this sample, this clone turned up a few times. The chain links TRBV6-5 to TRBJ1-4; possible D gene TRBD1, 6 bases. This CDR3 region has 14 residues. The V and J ends lost 6 bases and 7 bases respectively, with 15 bases between them. Germline V gene sequence: CDR1 MNHEY, CDR2 SVGAGI. CDR3 sequence (DNA): TGTGCCAGCAGGATACAGGGAAACCGTGAAAAACTGTTTTTT. Translation gives CASRIQGNREKLFF.

In this sample, this clone turned up once. The chain employs TRBV5-4 and TRBJ2-1; a possible D gene is TRBD1 (6 bases). CDR1 and CDR2 (germline): SGHNT, YYREEE (reference sequence). V gave up 5 bases and J gave up 6 bases, with 18 bases separating them. This CDR3 spans 15 amino acids. The CDR3 DNA sequence: TGTGCCAGCAGATCGACCAGGGGATTGGGCAATGAGCAGTTCTTC. Its protein is CASRSTRGLGNEQFF.

V gene TRBV19 combines with J gene TRBJ1-5; D remains ambiguous. The CDR3 runs 14 residues. V was clipped by 7 bases and J by 3 bases, with 13 bases between them. Germline-derived CDR1 and CDR2 are LNHDA and SQIVND (reference sequence). In DNA form, the CDR3 reads TGTGCCAGTAACAGACAATATTTCAATCAGCCCCAGCATTTT. Translation: CASNRQYFNQPQHF. The full variable domain, with the rest looked up from reference TRBV19 and TRBJ1-5, is DGGITQSPKYLFRKEGQNVTLSCEQNLNHDAMYWYRQDPGQGLRLIYYSQIVNDFQKGDIAEGYSVSREKKESFPLTVTSAQKNPTAFYLCASNRQYFNQPQHFGDGTRLSIL.

V and J are TRBV5-5 and TRBJ2-7; unclear D gene. Germline assignment: CDR1 SGHKS and CDR2 YYEKEE (reference sequence). V lost 1 base to trimming and J lost 3 bases, with 23 bases between them. The CDR3 totals 18 residues. The CDR3 protein is CASSLPGSGVVLNYEQYF. The CDR3 DNA reads TGTGCCAGCAGCTTGCCTGGGTCCGGCGTCGTCCTAAACTACGAGCAGTACTTC.

In DNA form, the CDR3 reads TGTGCCAGCAGAAAGGGGACGCCGACCTACAATGAGCAGTTCTTC. Amino acids: CASRKGTPTYNEQFF. The V gene is TRBV28, the J gene TRBJ2-1; possibly TRBD1 or TRBD2 for D (5 bases each). Germline values: CDR1 MDHEN, CDR2 SYDVKM. V lost 6 bases, J lost 2 bases, and 14 bases lay in between. There are 15 residues in the CDR3.

The chain carries TRBV7-8 and TRBJ2-3; 14 nucleotides match TRBD2. CDR3 length: 16 amino acids. The ends lost 3 bases at V and 13 bases at J; junction bases unmatched: 12. Germline V gives CDR1 SGHVS, CDR2 FQNEAQ. The CDR3: CASSFVTGTSGRREYF. The CDR3 DNA sequence: TGTGCCAGCAGCTTTGTGACCGGGACTAGCGGGAGAAGGGAGTATTTT. Filled out from reference TRBV7-8 and TRBJ2-3, the complete variable domain reads GAGVSQSPRYKVAKRGQDVALRCDPISGHVSLFWYQQALGQGPEFLTYFQNEAQLDKSGLPSDRFFAERPEGSVSTLKIQRTQQEDSAVYLCASSFVTGTSGRREYFGPGTRLTVL.

The V gene is TRBV19, the J gene TRBJ2-3; 14 nucleotides match TRBD2. The ends lost 7 bases at V and 4 bases at J; junction bases unmatched: 10. The CDR3 consists of 17 residues. From germline, CDR1 is LNHDA and CDR2 SQIVND (reference sequence). CDR3 in amino acids: CASKTSGLAGVADTQYF. DNA for the CDR3: TGTGCCAGTAAAACATCGGGACTAGCGGGAGTGGCAGATACGCAGTATTTT.

This chain uses TRBV10-2 with TRBJ2-5, with 7 nucleotides matching TRBD2. This CDR3 has 14 amino acids. The junction had 7 bases not matched to a gene; V was cut back by 4 bases and J by 5 bases. Germline V gene sequence: CDR1 WSHSY, CDR2 SAAADI. For the CDR3, the DNA is TGCGCCAGCAGTGCAGCGGGGACCTTGGAGACCCAGTACTTC. Translated, it gives CASSAAGTLETQYF.

This chain links TRBV4-1 with TRBJ2-7; tentatively, D is TRBD1 (6 bases). Germline V CDR1 and CDR2: MGHRA, YSYEKL. The CDR3 spans 14 residues. Trimming pared 2 bases from V and 6 bases from J, leaving 14 bases between. The CDR3 DNA reads as TGCGCCAGCAGCCAATCAGTAGGGGGTATCGAGCAGTACTTC. Translation gives CASSQSVGGIEQYF.

This clone has only a few counts. The chain uses TRBV6-6 and TRBJ1-5; 7 positions agree with TRBD1. Germline V gene lookup returns CDR1 MNHNY and CDR2 SVGAGI (reference sequence). J gave up 2 bases and V 10 bases, and 8 bases lay outside the gene matches. This CDR3 is 14 amino acids long. The CDR3 region has the DNA TGTGCCACCTCCACCGGGACAGGCAATCAGCCCCAGCATTTT. It is translated as CATSTGTGNQPQHF.

In this sample, this clone turned up a few times. The V call is TRBV2, the J call TRBJ1-5, with 8 nucleotides matching TRBD1. This CDR3 has 14 residues. Germline values: CDR1 SNHLY, CDR2 FYNNEI. The ends lost 7 bases at V and 6 bases at J; junction bases unmatched: 8. This CDR3 is CASTYDRGSQPQHF. CDR3 coding DNA: TGTGCCAGCACTTACGACAGGGGATCTCAGCCCCAGCATTTT.

This clone has a handful of counts. The chain is built from TRBV6-5 and TRBJ2-1; 12 nucleotides match TRBD2. CDR3 length: 15 amino acids. The germline V gene has CDR1 MNHEY and CDR2 SVGAGI. V shed 6 bases and J 7 bases; nucleotides not matched to a gene: 7. The CDR3 region has the DNA TGTGCCAGCAGATCTCGACTAGCGGGAGATAATGAGCAGTTCTTC. Encoded protein: CASRSRLAGDNEQFF.

This sequence joins TRBV5-1 and TRBJ2-7; D is perhaps TRBD1 or TRBD2 (5 bases each). V lost 0 bases, J lost 3 bases, and 16 bases lay in between. The CDR3 consists of 16 residues. In germline, CDR1 is SGHRS, CDR2 YFSETQ. The CDR3 nucleotides read TGCGCCAGCAGCTTGGCCGACCCTTCTGGGGGCTACGAGCAGTACTTC. Its translation is CASSLADPSGGYEQYF.

This chain links TRBV28 with TRBJ2-7, with no clear D. Germline loops: CDR1 MDHEN, CDR2 SYDVKM. The CDR3 is made up of 14 amino acids. Trimming pared 1 base from V and 2 bases from J, leaving 9 bases between. As DNA, the CDR3 is TGTGCCAGCAGTTTATTGGACGGTGCCTACGAGCAGTACTTC. It codes for CASSLLDGAYEQYF. Together with reference TRBV28 and TRBJ2-7, the CDR3 gives the full variable domain: DVKVTQSSRYLVKRTGEKVFLECVQDMDHENMFWYRQDPGLGLRLIYFSYDVKMKEKGDIPEGYSVSREKKERFSLILESASTNQTSMYLCASSLLDGAYEQYFGPGTRLTVT.